The clone carrying this T cell receptor (beta chain) appeared a single time. The V end was cut by 6 bases, the J end by 1 base, with 9 bases between. The CDR3 is made up of 14 amino acids. Germline values: CDR1 MNHNY, CDR2 SVGAGI (reference sequence). The source of the sample is a study of technical replicates of blood from a few donors. The repertoire was sequenced with immunoSEQ multiplex PCR; TCRdb's copy has only in-frame clones and lacks some. The sample comprises fewer than 100,000 clones, approximately 91% of which are singletons, and 0.35% to 0.5% rests with the top ten. The chain has TRBV6-6 and TRBJ2-2; tentatively, D is TRBD2 (5 bases). The source is a human donor in good health. The sample comprised T cells isolated from PBMCs. The CDR3 nucleotides are TGTGCCAGCAGACTACTAGTGAACACCGGGGAGCTGTTTTTT. Its translation: CASRLLVNTGELFF.